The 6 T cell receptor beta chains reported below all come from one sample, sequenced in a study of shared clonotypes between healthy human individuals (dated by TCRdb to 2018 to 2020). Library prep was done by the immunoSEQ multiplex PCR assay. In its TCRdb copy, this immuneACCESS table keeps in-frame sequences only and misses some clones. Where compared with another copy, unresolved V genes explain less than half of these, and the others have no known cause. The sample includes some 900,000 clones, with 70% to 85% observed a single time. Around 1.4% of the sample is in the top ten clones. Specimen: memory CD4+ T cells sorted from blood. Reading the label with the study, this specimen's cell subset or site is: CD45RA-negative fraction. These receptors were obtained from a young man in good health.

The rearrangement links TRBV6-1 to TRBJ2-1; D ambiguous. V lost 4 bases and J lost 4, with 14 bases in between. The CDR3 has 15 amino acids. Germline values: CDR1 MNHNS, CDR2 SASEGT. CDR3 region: CASSGSINVYNEQFF. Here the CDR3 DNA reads TGTGCCAGCAGTGGCAGCATTAACGTATACAATGAGCAGTTCTTC.

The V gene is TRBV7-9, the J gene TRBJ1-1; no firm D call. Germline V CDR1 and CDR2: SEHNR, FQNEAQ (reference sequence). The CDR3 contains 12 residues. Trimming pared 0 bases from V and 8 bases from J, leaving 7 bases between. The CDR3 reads CASSLARAEAFF. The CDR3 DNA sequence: TGTGCCAGCAGCTTAGCCCGTGCCGAAGCTTTCTTT.

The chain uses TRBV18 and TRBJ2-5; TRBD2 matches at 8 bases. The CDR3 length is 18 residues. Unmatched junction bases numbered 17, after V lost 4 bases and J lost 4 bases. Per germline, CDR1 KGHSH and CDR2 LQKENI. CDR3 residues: CASSQALAGESNRETQYF. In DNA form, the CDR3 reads TGTGCCAGCTCACAAGCCCTAGCGGGTGAATCTAACAGAGAGACCCAGTACTTC. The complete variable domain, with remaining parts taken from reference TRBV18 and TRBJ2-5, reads NAGVMQNPRHLVRRRGQEARLRCSPMKGHSHVYWYRQLPEEGLKFMVYLQKENIIDESGMPKERFSAEFPKEGPSILRIQQVVRGDSAAYFCASSQALAGESNRETQYFGPGTRLLVL.

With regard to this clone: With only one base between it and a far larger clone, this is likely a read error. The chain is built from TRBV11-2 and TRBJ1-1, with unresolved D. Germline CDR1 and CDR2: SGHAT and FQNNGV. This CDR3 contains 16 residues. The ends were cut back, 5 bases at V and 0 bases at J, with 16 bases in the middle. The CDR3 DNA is TGTGCCAGCAGCCCTATGTTGGTAGGGCTGAACACTGAAGCTTTCTTT. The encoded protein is CASSPMLVGLNTEAFF. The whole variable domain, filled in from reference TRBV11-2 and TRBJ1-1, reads EAGVAQSPRYKIIEKRQSVAFWCNPISGHATLYWYQQILGQGPKLLIQFQNNGVVDDSQLPKDRFSAERLKGVDSTLKIQPAKLEDSAVYLCASSPMLVGLNTEAFFGQGTRLTVV.

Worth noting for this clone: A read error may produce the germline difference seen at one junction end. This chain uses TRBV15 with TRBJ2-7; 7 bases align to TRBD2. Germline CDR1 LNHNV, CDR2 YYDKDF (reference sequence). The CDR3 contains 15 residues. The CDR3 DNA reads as TGTGCCACCAGCAGAGACGCTTTGGGGCGGGGGACGATACATTTC. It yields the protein CATSRDALGRGTIHF.

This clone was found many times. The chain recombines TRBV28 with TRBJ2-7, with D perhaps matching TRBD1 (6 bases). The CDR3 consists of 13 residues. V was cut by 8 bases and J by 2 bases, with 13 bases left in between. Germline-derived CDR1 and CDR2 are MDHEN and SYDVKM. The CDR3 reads CASGSDSTYEQYF. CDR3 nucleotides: TGTGCCAGCGGATCGGACAGTACCTACGAGCAGTACTTC. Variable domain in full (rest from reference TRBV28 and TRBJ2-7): DVKVTQSSRYLVKRTGEKVFLECVQDMDHENMFWYRQDPGLGLRLIYFSYDVKMKEKGDIPEGYSVSREKKERFSLILESASTNQTSMYLCASGSDSTYEQYFGPGTRLTVT.